A single sample is the source of the 10 T cell receptor beta chains below, sequenced in a study of shared clonotypes between healthy human individuals. Data came from immunoSEQ multiplex PCR; TCRdb stores just in-frame clones and leaves some out. The table records 400,000 to 550,000 clones, 65% to 80% of them present only once. The sample consisted of PBMCs. All receptors derive from a woman in her 40s in good health. Some clones in this sample may be carry-over from other donors' samples.

This clone was seen many times. The V call is TRBV6-1, the J call TRBJ1-2; 9 nucleotides align to TRBD1. Germline V gene lookup returns CDR1 MNHNS and CDR2 SASEGT. The trim removed 5 bases at V and 2 bases at J, leaving 6 bases unmatched. This CDR3 is 15 amino acids long. This chain's CDR3 is CASSRPGTGNYGYTF. The CDR3 coding sequence is TGTGCCAGCAGTCGTCCCGGGACAGGGAACTATGGCTACACCTTC.

V gene TRBV15 combines with J gene TRBJ2-7; 15 bases are a match to TRBD2. The germline V gene encodes CDR1 LNHNV and CDR2 YYDKDF (reference sequence). Trimming took 0 bases from V and 4 from J; bases not matched to a gene: 16. The CDR3 has 21 amino acids. The CDR3 coding sequence is TGTGCCACCAGCAGAGATGCGGACTGGACTAGCGGGAGGGCCACTATTTACGAGCAGTACTTC. Amino acid sequence: CATSRDADWTSGRATIYEQYF.

The rearrangement links TRBV6-1 to TRBJ2-7; 10 bases agree with TRBD2. With 4 bases clipped from V and 6 bases from J, the junction kept 12 bases outside the gene matches. CDR1 is MNHNS and CDR2 is SASEGT in the germline V gene. The CDR3 totals 16 residues. For the CDR3, the DNA is TGTGCCAGCAGTGCAACGAGGGCTAGCGGGAGCACCGAGCAGTACTTC. Translated: CASSATRASGSTEQYF.

The rearrangement links TRBV6-4 to TRBJ2-1; maybe TRBD2 (5 bases). The germline V gene has CDR1 MRHNA and CDR2 SNTAGT. The CDR3 consists of 14 residues. With 7 bases removed from V and 6 bases from J, the gap between germline ends came to 16 bases. This CDR3 reads CASKTSFRGNEQFF. The CDR3 bases are TGTGCCAGCAAGACGAGTTTTCGGGGCAATGAGCAGTTCTTC.

This chain joins TRBV7-9 and TRBJ2-1, with 7 bases identical to TRBD2. The germline V gene has CDR1 SEHNR and CDR2 FQNEAQ (reference sequence). The CDR3 is made up of 15 amino acids. The V segment lost 3 bases and the J segment 7 bases; nucleotides outside the gene matches: 9. The CDR3 nucleotides read TGTGCCAGCAGCTTTCCTGGCGGGAGAGGGAATGAGCAGTTCTTC. Translation gives CASSFPGGRGNEQFF. Full variable domain (remainder filled in from reference TRBV7-9 and TRBJ2-1): DTGVSQNPRHKITKRGQNVTFRCDPISEHNRLYWYRQTLGQGPEFLTYFQNEAQLEKSRLLSDRFSAERPKGSFSTLEIQRTEQGDSAMYLCASSFPGGRGNEQFFGPGTRLTVL.

The V gene is TRBV2, the J gene TRBJ2-5, with a weak D call TRBD1 (6 bases). The CDR3 length is 13 residues. Per the germline V gene, CDR1 is SNHLY and CDR2 is FYNNEI. Trimming shortened V by 6 bases and J by 1 base, and 9 bases separated the two germline ends. DNA of the CDR3: TGTGCCAGCAGCAGGGGCTTCCAAGAGACCCAGTACTTC. Amino acids: CASSRGFQETQYF.

This clone was counted once. J is TRBJ2-4 and V is TRBV19; 12 bases are a match to TRBD2. V shed 6 bases and J 2 bases; nucleotides not matched to a gene: 5. This CDR3 contains 16 residues. CDR1 LNHDA and CDR2 SQIVND come from the germline V gene (reference sequence). The CDR3: CASSTTSGRSKNIQYF. Here the CDR3 DNA reads TGTGCCAGTAGCACTACTAGCGGGAGGTCCAAAAACATTCAGTACTTC.

This chain connects TRBV19 to TRBJ2-1; D not certain. Germline values: CDR1 LNHDA, CDR2 SQIVND (reference sequence). CDR3 length equals 12 residues. The ends were cut back, 3 bases at V and 7 bases at J, with 7 bases in the middle. Here the CDR3 reads CASSMTFNEQFF. The CDR3 coding sequence is TGTGCCAGTAGTATGACCTTTAATGAGCAGTTCTTC.

The chain recombines TRBV6-6 with TRBJ2-1; TRBD2 might be the D (5 bases). The CDR3 consists of 16 residues. V lost 5 bases, J lost 8 bases, and 22 bases lay in between. CDR1 and CDR2 (germline): MNHNY, SVGAGI (reference sequence). The CDR3 sequence: CASSHPQPPSFDEQFF. The DNA of the CDR3 is TGTGCCAGCAGTCACCCACAACCTCCTAGCTTCGATGAGCAGTTCTTC.

The CDR3 sequence is CASSIDRANTEAFF. The CDR3 DNA reads TGTGCCAGCAGCATAGACAGGGCGAACACTGAAGCTTTCTTT. V and J are TRBV5-4 and TRBJ1-1, with TRBD1 matching over 7 bases. The CDR3 has 14 residues. The germline V gene has CDR1 SGHNT and CDR2 YYREEE (reference sequence). V dropped 4 bases and J dropped 1; count of bases not matched to a gene: 4.